The table lists the clone carrying this T cell receptor beta chain with a few counts. Its antigen is undetermined. Indicated time point: longitudinal time-point 1 (baseline). CDR3 size: 19 residues. V shed 0 bases and J shed 9 bases, with 24 bases lying between them. CDR1 MNHEY and CDR2 SVGAGI come from the germline V gene. MiXCR, applied by TCRdb to the 5' RACE reads, yields one record per CDR3 protein. The data contain 70,000 to 75,000 distinct CDR3 sequences, around 15% of them seen just once; the ten biggest clones take up around 4.3%. This entry comes from a study of neurological immune-mediated disorders. Findings and limits, study-wide: HTLV-1-associated myelopathy ranked highest for TCR clonal expansion and multiple sclerosis lowest, beneath healthy controls.

This clonotype originated in a female donor with HTLV-1-associated myelopathy (HAM/TSP). The chain recombines TRBV6-5 with TRBJ1-6, with D unclear. Source material: PBMCs. In DNA form, the CDR3 reads TGTGCCAGCAGTTACTCGATACCCTATCGCGACACCCGTACTTCACCCCTCCACTTT. This sequence encodes CASSYSIPYRDTRTSPLHF.